This TCR beta chain derives from a study of cytomegalovirus exposure and HLA in healthy donors. Broader study findings: Overall, 164 TCR beta chains were annotated as cytomegalovirus-associated.

The PCR used 60 Vbeta and 13 Jbeta primers. Some clones are missing from TCRdb's copy, which holds only in-frame ones; the method was immunoSEQ multiplex PCR. Seen here are 170,000 or so clones, over 70% observed once, and the top ten hold about 1.5%. V gave up 8 bases and J gave up 7 bases, with 15 bases separating them. Germline assignment: CDR1 MNHEY and CDR2 SVGAGI. The CDR3 is made up of 12 amino acids. As to this clone: Its antigen is unknown.

This sequence originates from a woman in her 30s in good health and CMV-seropositive. Sequencing input: PBMCs. This chain connects TRBV6-5 to TRBJ2-7; TRBD2 is a possible D gene (6 bases). The CDR3 region has the DNA TGTGCCAGCGGGCGGGGAACGGGGGAGCAGTACTTC. This sequence encodes CASGRGTGEQYF.